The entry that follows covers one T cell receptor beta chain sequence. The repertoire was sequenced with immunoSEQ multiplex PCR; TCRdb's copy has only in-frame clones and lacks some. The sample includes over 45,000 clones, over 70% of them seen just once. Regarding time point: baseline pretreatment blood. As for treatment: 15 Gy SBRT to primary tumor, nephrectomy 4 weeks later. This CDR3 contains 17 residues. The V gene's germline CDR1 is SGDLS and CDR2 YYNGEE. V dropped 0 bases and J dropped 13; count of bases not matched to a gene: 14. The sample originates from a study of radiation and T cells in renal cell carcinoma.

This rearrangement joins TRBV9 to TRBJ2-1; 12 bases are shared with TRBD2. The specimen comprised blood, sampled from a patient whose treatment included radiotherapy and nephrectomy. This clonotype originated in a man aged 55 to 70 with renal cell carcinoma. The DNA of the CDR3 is TGTGCCAGCAGCGTAGCGGGACTAGCGGGTCCCGGAGGCGGTCAGTTCTTC. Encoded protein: CASSVAGLAGPGGGQFF. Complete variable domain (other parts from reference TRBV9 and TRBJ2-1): DSGVTQTPKHLITATGQRVTLRCSPRSGDLSVYWYQQSLDQGLQFLIQYYNGEERAKGNILERFSAQQFPDLHSELNLSSLELGDSALYFCASSVAGLAGPGGGQFFGPGTRLTVL.